This entry describes one TCR beta chain. The data are from a study of T cell responses to AZD1222 COVID-19 vaccine. Trimming pared 4 bases from V and 7 bases from J, leaving 7 bases between. The length of the CDR3 is 12 residues. Assay used: immunoSEQ multiplex PCR; TCRdb lists only in-frame clones, some missing. The repertoire includes about 90,000 clones, about 90% of them detected once, and around 5% sits in the top ten. Sequencing was performed on peripheral blood, taken on day 0 of MenACWY control vaccination. V is TRBV12-3 or TRBV12-4 and J is TRBJ1-4, with TRBD1 as a possible D gene (5 bases). The source of this sequence is an adult in good health. CDR3 coding DNA: TGTGCCAGCAGTTGGGGACCTGAAAAACTGTTTTTT. This codes for CASSWGPEKLFF.